The count of the clone carrying this T cell receptor beta chain is one. The antigen is undetermined. The PCR had 60 Vbeta and 13 Jbeta primers. Assay: immunoSEQ multiplex PCR; the TCRdb copy retains only in-frame clones and omits some. The sample has about 200,000 clones, around 79% seen once; the top ten hold around 1.8%. This entry is derived from a study of cytomegalovirus exposure and HLA in healthy donors. Overall study results and limits: When analyzed later, the rates of TCR association showed variation by HLA locus, with DRB1 the most and HLA-C the fewest. Another analysis was done later, and it associated 16,951 TCR beta sequences with HLA alleles at 0.05 false discovery rate.

Despite likely unrecorded immune exposures, the donors were nominally healthy at the time of sampling. The sequence derives from a man in his late teens or twenties in good health and CMV-seronegative. Input material: PBMCs.

Written as DNA, the CDR3 is TGTGCCAGCAGTGTCGAGAGGAATCAGCCCCAGCATTTT. It translates to CASSVERNQPQHF. This chain joins TRBV2 and TRBJ1-5; D is uncertain. This CDR3 is built from 13 residues. From germline, CDR1 is SNHLY and CDR2 FYNNEI. The germline V and J ends were trimmed by 4 bases and 4 bases, with 8 bases remaining between them.